These 22 T cell receptor beta chains originate from one sample sequenced in a study of T cell repertoires in cytomegalovirus infection. For these receptors, no antigen is known. TCRdb recomputed calls from the reads with MiXCR, one row per CDR3 protein. The top ten clones hold approximately 71% of a sample with about 100,000 distinct CDR3 sequences, 29% of them seen once. The sequencing here drew on CD8+ T cells from cultured PBMCs, taken from culture after CMV antigen stimulation. These receptors all stem from a human donor in good health (CMV status not recorded). Some clones in this sample may be carry-over from other donors' samples.

This chain links TRBV27 with TRBJ1-6, with TRBD1 matching 12 bases. Trimming at V came to 5 bases and at J to 7 bases, leaving 18 bases not matched to a gene. Germline lookup yields CDR1 MNHEY and CDR2 SMNVEV (reference sequence). The CDR3 has 20 residues. This CDR3 reads CASSQLPLGTGGAQNSPLHF. CDR3 in DNA: TGTGCCAGCAGTCAACTCCCCCTAGGGACAGGGGGCGCGCAGAATTCACCCCTCCACTTT.

This clonotype appeared a few times. The gene calls are TRBV7-6 and TRBJ1-1, with D unresolved. V was shortened by 5 bases and J by 2 bases, with 9 bases between the two germline ends. The CDR3 sequence is 13 residues long. The V gene's germline CDR1 is SGHVS and CDR2 FNYEAQ. The CDR3 DNA sequence: TGTGCCAGCAGCGAGGGAACAAACACTGAAGCTTTCTTT. Translated: CASSEGTNTEAFF. The full variable domain, rest sourced from reference TRBV7-6 and TRBJ1-1, is GAGVSQSPRYKVTKRGQDVALRCDPISGHVSLYWYRQALGQGPEFLTYFNYEAQQDKSGLPNDRFSAERPEGSISTLTIQRTEQRDSAMYRCASSEGTNTEAFFGQGTRLTVV.

The V call is TRBV7-6, the J call TRBJ2-1; 11 positions match TRBD2. The germline V gene has CDR1 SGHVS and CDR2 FNYEAQ. The ends lost 4 bases at V and 8 bases at J; junction bases unmatched: 10. The CDR3 extends over 16 amino acids. As DNA, the CDR3 is TGTGCCAGCAGCTACCGATTAGCGGGGGGGAAGGATGAGCAGTTCTTC. It is translated as CASSYRLAGGKDEQFF.

The chain is built from TRBV7-9 and TRBJ1-1; 7 nucleotides match TRBD1. From germline, CDR1 is SEHNR and CDR2 FQNEAQ (reference sequence). The CDR3 length is 16 residues. V shed 4 bases, J shed 5 bases, and the junction held 13 bases outside the gene matches. Here the CDR3 DNA reads TGTGCCAGCAGCTCGACCCAGACAGGGTTGGAGACTGAAGCTTTCTTT. Amino acids: CASSSTQTGLETEAFF.

J is TRBJ2-2 and V is TRBV6-2 or TRBV6-3; 9 bases match TRBD1. Unmatched junction bases numbered 5, after V lost 6 bases and J lost 0 bases. CDR1 and CDR2 from the germline V gene are MNHEY and SVGEGT. CDR3 length equals 16 residues. The CDR3 sequence is CASRDGDRANTGELFF. CDR3 DNA: TGTGCCAGCAGGGATGGGGACAGGGCGAACACCGGGGAGCTGTTTTTT.

This clonotype was seen only a few times. This chain's CDR3 is CASSDGGTGEGYTF. The CDR3, as DNA: TGTGCCAGCAGTGACGGGGGGACAGGAGAGGGCTACACCTTC. The chain links TRBV25-1 to TRBJ1-2; TRBD1 agrees at 8 bases. Trimming cost V 3 bases and J 8 bases; bases outside gene matches: 8. Germline V gene lookup returns CDR1 MGHDK and CDR2 SYGVNS. CDR3 size: 14 residues.

The chain has TRBV10-3 and TRBJ1-1; TRBD1 is a possible D gene (5 bases). Germline CDR1 reads ENHRY; CDR2 reads SYGVKD. Trimming took 0 bases from V and 2 from J, leaving 10 bases between them. CDR3 size: 15 residues. The CDR3 sequence is CAISESGASNTEAFF. CDR3 in DNA: TGTGCCATCAGTGAGTCCGGGGCAAGCAACACTGAAGCTTTCTTT.

The sample holds a few counts of this clonotype. The rearrangement joins TRBV6-2 or TRBV6-3 to TRBJ2-7; the D gene is possibly TRBD1 (5 bases). V was shortened by 5 bases and J by 0 bases, with 14 bases between the two germline ends. Germline CDR1 is MNHEY and CDR2 is SVGEGT. The CDR3 runs to 15 residues. The CDR3 region is CASSGDSWVSYEQYF. CDR3 in DNA: TGTGCCAGCAGTGGCGACAGTTGGGTCTCCTACGAGCAGTACTTC.

This clonotype has ten or more counts. The chain recombines TRBV7-9 with TRBJ2-7, with 10 positions matching TRBD1. This CDR3 comprises 13 residues. V shed 10 bases and J 6 bases; nucleotides not matched to a gene: 9. Germline values: CDR1 SEHNR, CDR2 FQNEAQ (reference sequence). CDR3 bases: TGTGCCACCATACGGGACAGGGGAGGCGAGCAGTACTTC. Translated, it gives CATIRDRGGEQYF. Full variable domain (outside the CDR3, taken from reference TRBV7-9 and TRBJ2-7): DTGVSQNPRHKITKRGQNVTFRCDPISEHNRLYWYRQTLGQGPEFLTYFQNEAQLEKSRLLSDRFSAERPKGSFSTLEIQRTEQGDSAMYLCATIRDRGGEQYFGPGTRLTVT.

This clonotype showed up many times. This chain uses TRBV12-3 or TRBV12-4 with TRBJ2-1; no definite D call. The CDR3 is 13 amino acids. Between the trimmed V and J ends, which lost 6 bases and 8 bases, there was a span of 14 bases. The DNA for the CDR3 is TGTGCCAGCAGCCCCCCTACCCCCGATGAGCAGTTCTTC. Protein: CASSPPTPDEQFF.

V is TRBV12-3 or TRBV12-4 and J is TRBJ2-2; D unresolved. The length of the CDR3 is 14 residues. V lost 2 bases, J lost 1 base, and 5 bases lay in between. The CDR3 loop is CASSLRENTGELFF. In DNA form, the CDR3 reads TGTGCCAGCAGTTTAAGGGAGAACACCGGGGAGCTGTTTTTT.

The chain couples TRBV7-9 to TRBJ1-2, with unresolved D. CDR3 size: 13 residues. Between the trimmed V and J ends, which lost 2 bases and 6 bases, there was a span of 10 bases. Germline V gene data show CDR1 as SEHNR and CDR2 as FQNEAQ (reference sequence). In DNA, the CDR3 is TGTGCCAGCAGCTTAACCCCCGAGAATGGCTACACCTTC. Its protein is CASSLTPENGYTF.

This clonotype was detected a few times. V and J are TRBV11-2 and TRBJ2-1; 13 bases agree with TRBD2. CDR1 and CDR2 (germline): SGHAT, FQNNGV. After removal of 3 bases from V and 4 bases from J, the junction contained 12 bases not matched to a gene. The CDR3 contains 19 residues. This CDR3 is CASSFLGLAGAQNYNEQFF. CDR3 nucleotides: TGTGCCAGCAGCTTCCTAGGACTAGCGGGGGCCCAAAATTACAATGAGCAGTTCTTC.

This clonotype showed up just a few times. This sequence joins TRBV19 and TRBJ1-1; TRBD1 matches 10 bases. V trimming: 9 bases; J trimming: 4 bases; junction bases outside the gene matches: 14. This CDR3 is 16 amino acids long. Germline assignment: CDR1 LNHDA and CDR2 SQIVND (reference sequence). This chain's CDR3 is CASTGTGALQSTEAFF. The DNA of the CDR3 is TGTGCCAGCACCGGGACAGGGGCCCTACAGAGCACTGAAGCTTTCTTT. Complete variable domain (other parts from reference TRBV19 and TRBJ1-1): DGGITQSPKYLFRKEGQNVTLSCEQNLNHDAMYWYRQDPGQGLRLIYYSQIVNDFQKGDIAEGYSVSREKKESFPLTVTSAQKNPTAFYLCASTGTGALQSTEAFFGQGTRLTVV.

This clonotype has ten or more counts. The chain carries TRBV7-8 and TRBJ1-1; the D gene is possibly TRBD1 (5 bases). The CDR3 totals 14 residues. In germline, CDR1 is SGHVS, CDR2 FQNEAQ. Trimming cost V 4 bases and J 3 bases, with 12 bases left between them. DNA for the CDR3: TGTGCCAGCAGCTCATTTGGGGGGGACACTGAAGCTTTCTTT. Amino acid sequence: CASSSFGGDTEAFF.

This clonotype appeared once. A much larger clone sits a single nucleotide away, making a read error possible. V gene TRBV28 combines with J gene TRBJ1-1; D is undetermined. The CDR3 contains 17 residues. CDR1 is MDHEN and CDR2 is SYDVKM in the germline V gene. V lost 5 bases, J lost 2 bases, and 21 bases lay in between. CDR3 DNA: TGTGCCAGCAGTAGACTTAGTCAGACCCTCATAAACACTGAAGCTTTCTTT. Translated: CASSRLSQTLINTEAFF.

This clonotype was counted at least ten times. The rearrangement links TRBV6-1 to TRBJ2-1, with 12 bases that match TRBD1. After removal of 7 bases from V and 8 bases from J, the junction contained 12 bases not matched to a gene. This CDR3 has 16 residues. Per the germline V gene, CDR1 is MNHNS and CDR2 is SASEGT. CDR3 nucleotide sequence: TGTGCCAGCACCGGACCCGGGACAGGGGGCGGGGATGAGCAGTTCTTC. This encodes CASTGPGTGGGDEQFF.

This clonotype turned up a few times. The V and J genes are TRBV2 and TRBJ1-2, with TRBD1 identical over 7 bases. This CDR3 has 14 amino acids. Germline loops: CDR1 SNHLY, CDR2 FYNNEI. Unmatched junction bases numbered 9, after V lost 7 bases and J lost 4 bases. For the CDR3, the DNA is TGTGCCAGCATCCTAGGCCCAGGGGGCTATGGCTACACCTTC. It translates to CASILGPGGYGYTF.

The CDR3 coding sequence is TGCAGCGTTAGTCTCCCGAACACTGAAGCTTTCTTT. Protein: CSVSLPNTEAFF. This rearrangement joins TRBV29-1 to TRBJ1-1; the D is unclear. From germline, CDR1 is SQVTM and CDR2 ANQGSEA. The V and J ends lost 5 bases and 1 base respectively, with 8 bases between them. The CDR3 covers 12 residues.

A few counts support this clonotype. The chain joins TRBV7-6 to TRBJ2-1, with a possible D match to TRBD1 (6 bases). CDR3 length: 15 residues. The V gene's germline CDR1 is SGHVS and CDR2 FNYEAQ. Trimming took 1 base from V and 6 from J, leaving 13 bases between them. The CDR3 reads CASSLGGGPPNEQFF. The CDR3 DNA reads as TGTGCCAGCAGCTTAGGAGGGGGACCCCCCAATGAGCAGTTCTTC.

The chain recombines TRBV7-9 with TRBJ2-1; D possibly corresponds to TRBD1 (6 bases). The CDR3 length is 14 residues. In germline, CDR1 is SEHNR, CDR2 FQNEAQ (reference sequence). The V end was cut by 1 base, the J end by 7 bases, with 11 bases between. This chain's CDR3 is CASSLVGQGNEQFF. The CDR3 coding sequence is TGTGCCAGCAGCTTAGTGGGGCAGGGGAATGAGCAGTTCTTC.

A note on this clonotype: One end of the junction does not line up with germline, which may come from a read error. The genes are TRBV5-5 and TRBJ1-1; no definite D call. The CDR3 loop spans 15 amino acids. CDR1 is SGHKS and CDR2 is YYEKEE in the germline V gene (reference sequence). CDR3 sequence reads: CAISLVPRQNTEAFF. DNA of the CDR3: TGTGCCATCAGCTTGGTTCCCAGACAGAACACTGAAGCTTTCTTT.